A single T cell receptor (beta chain) is shown here with its context. V shed 2 bases and J 7 bases; nucleotides not matched to a gene: 5. CDR3 length: 15 residues. Per the germline V gene, CDR1 is SGHVS and CDR2 is FQNEAQ. The data are from a study of T cell responses to AZD1222 COVID-19 vaccine. Here immunoSEQ multiplex PCR was the method, and the copy in TCRdb shows in-frame clones only, minus some. The sample has 130,000 to 150,000 clones, 75% to 95% seen once. This chain uses TRBV7-8 with TRBJ2-7, with 13 nucleotides matching TRBD2. The clonotype comes from an adult in good health. The sequencing here drew on peripheral blood, taken on day 0 of AZD1222 vaccination. The CDR3 DNA is TGTGCCAGCAGCTTAACTAGCGGGAGGGTTTGGGAGCAGTACTTC. Its translation is CASSLTSGRVWEQYF.